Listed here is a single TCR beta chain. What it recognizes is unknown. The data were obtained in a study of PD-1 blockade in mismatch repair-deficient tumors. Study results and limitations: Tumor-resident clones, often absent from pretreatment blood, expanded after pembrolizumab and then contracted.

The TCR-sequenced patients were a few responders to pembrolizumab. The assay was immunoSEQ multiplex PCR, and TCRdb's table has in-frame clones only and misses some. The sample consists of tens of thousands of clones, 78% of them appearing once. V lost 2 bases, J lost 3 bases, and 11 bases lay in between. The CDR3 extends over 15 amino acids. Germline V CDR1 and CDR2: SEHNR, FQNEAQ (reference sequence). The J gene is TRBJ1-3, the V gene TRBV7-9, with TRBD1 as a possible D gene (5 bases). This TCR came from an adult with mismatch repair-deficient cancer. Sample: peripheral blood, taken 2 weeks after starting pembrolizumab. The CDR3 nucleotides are TGTGCCAGCAGCTTAAGGGGTCAGGGTGGAAACACCATATATTTT. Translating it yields CASSLRGQGGNTIYF.